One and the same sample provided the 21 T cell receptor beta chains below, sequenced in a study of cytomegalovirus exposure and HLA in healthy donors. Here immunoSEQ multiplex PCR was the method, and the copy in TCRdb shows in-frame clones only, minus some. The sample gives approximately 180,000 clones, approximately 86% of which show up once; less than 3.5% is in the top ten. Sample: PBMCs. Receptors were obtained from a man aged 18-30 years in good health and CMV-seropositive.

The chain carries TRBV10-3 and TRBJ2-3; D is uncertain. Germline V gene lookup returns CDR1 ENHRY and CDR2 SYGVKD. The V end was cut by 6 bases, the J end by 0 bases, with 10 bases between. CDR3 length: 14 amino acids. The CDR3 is CAISSESSTDTQYF. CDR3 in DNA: TGTGCCATCAGCTCGGAGTCTAGCACAGATACGCAGTATTTT.

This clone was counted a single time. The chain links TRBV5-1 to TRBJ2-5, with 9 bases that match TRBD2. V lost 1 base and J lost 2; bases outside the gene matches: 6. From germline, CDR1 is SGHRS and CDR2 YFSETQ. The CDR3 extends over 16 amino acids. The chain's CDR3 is CASSLTAGGSQETQYF. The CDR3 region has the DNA TGCGCCAGCAGCTTGACAGCGGGGGGTTCTCAAGAGACCCAGTACTTC.

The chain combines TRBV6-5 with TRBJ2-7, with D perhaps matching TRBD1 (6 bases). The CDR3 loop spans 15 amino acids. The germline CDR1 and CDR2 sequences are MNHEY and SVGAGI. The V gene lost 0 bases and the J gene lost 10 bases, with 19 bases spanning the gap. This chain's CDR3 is CASSYSSGGPYPQYF. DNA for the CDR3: TGTGCCAGCAGTTACTCGAGTGGGGGCCCATATCCCCAGTACTTC.

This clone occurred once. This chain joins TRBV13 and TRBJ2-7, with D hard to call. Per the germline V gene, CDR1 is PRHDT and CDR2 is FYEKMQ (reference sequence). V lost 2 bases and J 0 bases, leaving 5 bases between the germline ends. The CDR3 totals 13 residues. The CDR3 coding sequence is TGTGCCAGCAGCTTAACGAGCTCCTACGAGCAGTACTTC. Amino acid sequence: CASSLTSSYEQYF.

The CDR3 loop reads CASSPRTGIPATNEKLFF. Written as DNA, the CDR3 is TGTGCCAGCAGCCCCCGGACAGGCATACCTGCAACTAATGAAAAACTGTTTTTT. The J gene is TRBJ1-4, the V gene TRBV7-2; 7 bases line up with TRBD1. The CDR3 runs 18 residues. After removal of 5 bases from V and 0 bases from J, the junction contained 12 bases not matched to a gene. Germline values: CDR1 SGHTA, CDR2 FQGNSA.

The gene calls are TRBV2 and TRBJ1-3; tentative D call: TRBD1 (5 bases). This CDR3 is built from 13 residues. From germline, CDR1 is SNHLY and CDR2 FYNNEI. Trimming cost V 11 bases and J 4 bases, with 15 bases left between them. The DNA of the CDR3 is TGTGCCGCCCGGGGGGGATCCGGAAACACCATATATTTT. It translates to CAARGGSGNTIYF.

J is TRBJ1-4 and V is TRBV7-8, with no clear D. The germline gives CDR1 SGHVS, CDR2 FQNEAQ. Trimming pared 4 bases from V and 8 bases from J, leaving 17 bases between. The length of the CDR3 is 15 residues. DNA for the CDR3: TGTGCCAGCAGCTGGTCGCGGACCCCGGGGGAAAAACTGTTTTTT. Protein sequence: CASSWSRTPGEKLFF. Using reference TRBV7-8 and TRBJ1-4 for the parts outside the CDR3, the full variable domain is GAGVSQSPRYKVAKRGQDVALRCDPISGHVSLFWYQQALGQGPEFLTYFQNEAQLDKSGLPSDRFFAERPEGSVSTLKIQRTQQEDSAVYLCASSWSRTPGEKLFFGSGTQLSVL.

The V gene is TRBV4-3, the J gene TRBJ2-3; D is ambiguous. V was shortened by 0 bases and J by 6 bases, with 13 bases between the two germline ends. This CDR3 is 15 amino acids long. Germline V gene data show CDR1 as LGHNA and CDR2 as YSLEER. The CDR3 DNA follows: TGCGCCAGCAGCCAAGATACTCATCAGGCGGATACGCAGTATTTT. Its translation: CASSQDTHQADTQYF.

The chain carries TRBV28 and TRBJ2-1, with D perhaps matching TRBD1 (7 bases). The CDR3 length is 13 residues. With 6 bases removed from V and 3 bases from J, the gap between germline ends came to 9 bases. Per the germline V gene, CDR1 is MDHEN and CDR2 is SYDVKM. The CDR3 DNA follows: TGTGCCAGCAGGCAGGGGGGCTACAATGAGCAGTTCTTC. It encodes CASRQGGYNEQFF.

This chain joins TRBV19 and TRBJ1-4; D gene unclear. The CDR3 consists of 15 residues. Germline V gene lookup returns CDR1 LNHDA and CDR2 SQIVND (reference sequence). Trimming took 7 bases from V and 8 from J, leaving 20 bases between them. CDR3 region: CASTPYGKTGEKLFF. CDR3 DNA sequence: TGTGCCAGTACCCCATACGGGAAGACGGGCGAAAAACTGTTTTTT.

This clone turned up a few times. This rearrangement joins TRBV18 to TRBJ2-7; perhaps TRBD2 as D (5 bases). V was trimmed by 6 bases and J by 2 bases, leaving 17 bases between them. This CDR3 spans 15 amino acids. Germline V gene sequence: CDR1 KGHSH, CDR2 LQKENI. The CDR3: CASSPGTGSPYEQYF. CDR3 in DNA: TGTGCCAGCTCGCCGGGTACTGGGAGTCCCTACGAGCAGTACTTC.

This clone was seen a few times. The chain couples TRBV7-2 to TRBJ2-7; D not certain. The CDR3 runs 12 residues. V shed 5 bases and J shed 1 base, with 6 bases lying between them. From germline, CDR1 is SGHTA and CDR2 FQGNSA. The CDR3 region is CASSHGSYEQYF. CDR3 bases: TGTGCCAGCAGCCACGGGTCCTACGAGCAGTACTTC.

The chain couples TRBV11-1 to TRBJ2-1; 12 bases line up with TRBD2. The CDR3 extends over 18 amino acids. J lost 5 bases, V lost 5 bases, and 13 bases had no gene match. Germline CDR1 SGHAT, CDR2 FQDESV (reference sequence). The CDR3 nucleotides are TGTGCCAGCAGCCCTAGACTAGCGGGAGTTTTGGTACACAATGAGCAGTTCTTC. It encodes CASSPRLAGVLVHNEQFF.

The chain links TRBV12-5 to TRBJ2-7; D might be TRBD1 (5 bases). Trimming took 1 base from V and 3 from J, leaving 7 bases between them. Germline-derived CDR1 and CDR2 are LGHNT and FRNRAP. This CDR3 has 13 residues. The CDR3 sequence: CASGLGQNYEQYF. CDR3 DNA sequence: TGTGCTAGTGGTTTGGGACAGAACTACGAGCAGTACTTC.

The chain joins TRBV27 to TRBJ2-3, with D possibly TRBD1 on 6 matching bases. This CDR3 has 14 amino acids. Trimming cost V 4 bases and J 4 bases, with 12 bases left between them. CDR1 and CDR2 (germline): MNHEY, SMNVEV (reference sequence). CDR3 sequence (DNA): TGTGCCAGCAGTTCAACAGGGTTCCCAGATACGCAGTATTTT. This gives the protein CASSSTGFPDTQYF.

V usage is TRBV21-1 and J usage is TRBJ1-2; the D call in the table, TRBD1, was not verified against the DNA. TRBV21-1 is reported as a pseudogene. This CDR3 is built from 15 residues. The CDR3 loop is CASSSPGQKNYGYTF. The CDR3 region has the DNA TGTGCCAGCAGCAGCCCGGGACAAAAAAACTATGGCTACACCTTC.

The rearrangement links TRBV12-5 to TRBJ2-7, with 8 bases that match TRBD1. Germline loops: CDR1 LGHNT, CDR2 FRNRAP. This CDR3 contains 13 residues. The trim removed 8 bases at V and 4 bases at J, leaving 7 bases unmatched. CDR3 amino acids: CASTRDRSYEQYF. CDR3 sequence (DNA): TGTGCTAGTACGAGGGACAGGTCATACGAGCAGTACTTC.

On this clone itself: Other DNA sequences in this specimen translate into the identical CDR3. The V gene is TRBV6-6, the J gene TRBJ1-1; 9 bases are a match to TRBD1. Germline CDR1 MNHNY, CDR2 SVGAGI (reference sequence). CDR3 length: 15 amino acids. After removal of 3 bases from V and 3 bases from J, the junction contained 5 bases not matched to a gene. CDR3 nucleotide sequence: TGTGCCAGCAGTTATCCCGACAGGGGGGACACTGAAGCTTTCTTT. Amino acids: CASSYPDRGDTEAFF.

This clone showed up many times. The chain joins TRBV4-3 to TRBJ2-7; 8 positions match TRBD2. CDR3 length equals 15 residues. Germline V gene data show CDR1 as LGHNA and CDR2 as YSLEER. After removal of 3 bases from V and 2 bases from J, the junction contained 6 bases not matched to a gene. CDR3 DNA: TGCGCCAGCAGCCAGGAACTAGCGGAGACCTACGAGCAGTACTTC. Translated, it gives CASSQELAETYEQYF.

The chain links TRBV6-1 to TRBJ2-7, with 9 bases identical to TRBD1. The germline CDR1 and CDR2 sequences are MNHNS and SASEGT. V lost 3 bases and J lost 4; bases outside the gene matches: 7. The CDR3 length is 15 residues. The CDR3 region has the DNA TGTGCCAGCAGTGAGGATGGGACAGGGTATTACGAGCAGTACTTC. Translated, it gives CASSEDGTGYYEQYF.

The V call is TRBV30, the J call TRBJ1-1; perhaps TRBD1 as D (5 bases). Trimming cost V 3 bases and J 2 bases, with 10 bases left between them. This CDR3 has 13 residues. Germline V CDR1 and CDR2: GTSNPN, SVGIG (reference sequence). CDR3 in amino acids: CAWRPDTNTEAFF. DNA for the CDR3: TGTGCCTGGAGACCGGACACAAACACTGAAGCTTTCTTT.